What follows are 11 T cell receptor beta chains derived from one specimen sequenced in a study of CD8+CD57+ T cells in acquired aplastic anemia (dated by TCRdb to 2016 to 2019). The data were produced on an Illumina HiSeq 2000. TCR beta VDJ combination and CDR3 sequence profiling used genomic DNA as the template. TCRdb took the public reads, trimmed them with fastp at Q25, ran MiXCR for clone calling and kept in-frame beta chains. Here each entry gathers all rows of one CDR3 protein and keeps the most common genes and DNA. For this sample there are some 180,000 distinct CDR3 sequences; roughly 65% appear just once. The top ten clonotypes cover about 42% of the sample. Flow cytometry had shown CD8+CD57+ cell expansion in the patients selected for sequencing. The sequencing sample was made of sorted CD4+, CD8+, or CD8+CD57+ T cells (not recorded which) from PBMCs. The receptors derive from a human donor with aplastic anemia.

The V call is TRBV15, the J call TRBJ2-2, with a possible D match to TRBD2 (6 bases). From germline, CDR1 is LNHNV and CDR2 YYDKDF (reference sequence). Trimming removed 7 bases at V and 5 bases at J, with 11 bases between. CDR3 size: 13 residues. CDR3 sequence reads: CATTRGTTGELFF. CDR3 coding DNA: TGTGCCACCACTCGGGGGACGACCGGGGAGCTGTTTTTT.

This clonotype was seen ten or more times. The J gene is TRBJ2-7, the V gene TRBV12-3 or TRBV12-4, with 10 bases that match TRBD1. J was trimmed by 7 bases and V by 3 bases; bases with no gene match: 9. This CDR3 spans 15 amino acids. The CDR3 DNA sequence: TGTGCCAGCAGTTTTGGGGACAGGGGATTAATAGAGCAGTACTTC. This sequence encodes CASSFGDRGLIEQYF.

This chain uses TRBV5-5 with TRBJ1-1; 10 positions agree with TRBD1. This CDR3 is 16 amino acids long. Trimming removed 3 bases from V and 2 bases from J; junction bases left unmatched: 7. CDR1 SGHKS and CDR2 YYEKEE come from the germline V gene (reference sequence). The CDR3 DNA follows: TGTGCCAGCAGCTACTATGGGACAGGGGCTAACACTGAAGCTTTCTTT. This codes for CASSYYGTGANTEAFF.

This clonotype was detected once. The chain is built from TRBV25-1 and TRBJ1-4; 7 bases match TRBD1. The CDR3 has 16 residues. After removal of 4 bases from V and 2 bases from J, the junction contained 7 bases not matched to a gene. Germline-derived CDR1 and CDR2 are MGHDK and SYGVNS. Written as DNA, the CDR3 is TGTGCCAGCAGTGGGTCGACACAGGGGACTAATGAAAAACTGTTTTTT. Protein sequence: CASSGSTQGTNEKLFF.

This clonotype has more than one count but fewer than ten. The V call is TRBV10-1, the J call TRBJ1-6; no clear D. Per germline, CDR1 WNHNN and CDR2 SYGVQD (reference sequence). V gave up 9 bases and J gave up 2 bases, with 8 bases separating them. CDR3 length: 13 residues. In nucleotides, the CDR3 is TGCGCCAGTTACGGTCCCTATAATTCACCCCTCCACTTT. This translates into CASYGPYNSPLHF.

This chain uses TRBV7-9 with TRBJ2-5, with 7 bases aligning to TRBD1. CDR3 length: 13 residues. V shed 5 bases and J 5 bases; nucleotides not matched to a gene: 5. The germline V gene has CDR1 SEHNR and CDR2 FQNEAQ (reference sequence). The CDR3 nucleotides are TGTGCCAGCAGCACACAGGGGCCTGAGACCCAGTACTTC. It codes for CASSTQGPETQYF. Filled out from reference TRBV7-9 and TRBJ2-5, the complete variable domain reads DTGVSQNPRHKITKRGQNVTFRCDPISEHNRLYWYRQTLGQGPEFLTYFQNEAQLEKSRLLSDRFSAERPKGSFSTLEIQRTEQGDSAMYLCASSTQGPETQYFGPGTRLLVL.

The rearrangement links TRBV7-2 to TRBJ2-2; D gene unclear. Deletions cut 1 base from V and 5 bases from J, with 8 bases between. The CDR3 is 14 amino acids. Germline CDR1 is SGHTA and CDR2 is FQGNSA. The chain's CDR3 is CASSLVPATGELFF. The CDR3 coding sequence is TGTGCCAGCAGCTTAGTACCAGCTACCGGGGAGCTGTTTTTT.

J is TRBJ1-1 and V is TRBV25-1, with a tentative D call TRBD1 (5 bases). With 7 bases removed from V and 1 base from J, the gap between germline ends came to 10 bases. The CDR3 runs to 13 residues. Germline assignment: CDR1 MGHDK and CDR2 SYGVNS. The CDR3 DNA follows: TGTGCCAGCACTGGGCAGGGGAACACTGAAGCTTTCTTT. This gives the protein CASTGQGNTEAFF.

Concerning this clonotype itself: It may be a read error: a sequence one base away is much more abundant. This chain connects TRBV13 to TRBJ1-2; 9 nucleotides match TRBD1. Germline V lookup: CDR1 PRHDT, CDR2 FYEKMQ (reference sequence). The CDR3 runs to 15 residues. The trim removed 5 bases at V and 5 bases at J, leaving 9 bases unmatched. CDR3 DNA: TGTGCCAGCAGCAAAGGCCCGGGACAGGGATATGGCTACACCTTC. Encoded protein: CASSKGPGQGYGYTF.

The chain couples TRBV15 to TRBJ1-1, with a tentative D call TRBD1 (5 bases). The CDR3 loop spans 13 amino acids. Trimming left V 2 bases short and J 5 bases short, with 9 bases between. Germline V gene data show CDR1 as LNHNV and CDR2 as YYDKDF (reference sequence). CDR3 bases: TGTGCCACCAGCAGAATAGGGGTTACTGAAGCTTTCTTT. Translating gives CATSRIGVTEAFF.

This rearrangement joins TRBV11-2 to TRBJ1-2, with D perhaps matching TRBD1 (5 bases). V was trimmed by 1 base and J by 5 bases, leaving 11 bases between them. The CDR3 spans 14 residues. Germline V CDR1 and CDR2: SGHAT, FQNNGV. For the CDR3, the DNA is TGTGCCAGCAGCTTAGTGGGGCAGTTATATGGCTACACCTTC. Residues: CASSLVGQLYGYTF.